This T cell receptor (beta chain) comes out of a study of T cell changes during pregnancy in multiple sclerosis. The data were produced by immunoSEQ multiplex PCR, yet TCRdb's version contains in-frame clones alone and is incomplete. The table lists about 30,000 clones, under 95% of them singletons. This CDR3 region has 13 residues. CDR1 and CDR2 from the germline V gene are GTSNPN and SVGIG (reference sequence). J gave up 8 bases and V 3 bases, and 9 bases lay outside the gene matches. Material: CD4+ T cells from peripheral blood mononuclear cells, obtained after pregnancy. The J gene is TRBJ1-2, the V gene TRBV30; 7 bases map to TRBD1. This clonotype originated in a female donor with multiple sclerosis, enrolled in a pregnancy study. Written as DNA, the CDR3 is TGTGCCTGGAGGGGTACAGGGGCAGGAGGCTACACCTTC. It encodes CAWRGTGAGGYTF.